What follows is one T cell receptor (beta chain) and its context. This entry belongs to a study of control samples from healthy donors and cancer patients. The repertoire was sequenced with immunoSEQ multiplex PCR; TCRdb's copy has only in-frame clones and lacks some. The sample consists of some 150,000 clones, 94% of them appearing once. The specimen was blood. The receptor comes from a man aged 35-49 years in good health.

CDR3 residues: CASSGGGSYTF. The CDR3 bases are TGCGCCAGCAGTGGGGGGGGCTCCTACACCTTC. The rearrangement uses TRBV10-2 and TRBJ1-2, with a weak D call TRBD1 (6 bases). CDR3 length equals 11 residues. The ends were cut back, 4 bases at V and 10 bases at J, with 10 bases in the middle. Germline V gene data show CDR1 as WSHSY and CDR2 as SAAADI.